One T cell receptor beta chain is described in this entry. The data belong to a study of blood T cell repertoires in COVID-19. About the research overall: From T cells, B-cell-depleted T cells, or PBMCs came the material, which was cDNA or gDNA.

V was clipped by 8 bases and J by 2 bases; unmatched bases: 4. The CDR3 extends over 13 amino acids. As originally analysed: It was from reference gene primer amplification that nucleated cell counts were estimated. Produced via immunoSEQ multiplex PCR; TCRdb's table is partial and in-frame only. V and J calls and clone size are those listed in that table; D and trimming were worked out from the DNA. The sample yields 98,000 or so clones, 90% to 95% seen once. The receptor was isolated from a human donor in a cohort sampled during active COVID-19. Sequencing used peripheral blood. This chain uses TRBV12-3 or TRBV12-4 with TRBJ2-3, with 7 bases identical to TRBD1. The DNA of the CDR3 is TGTGCCAGCTACGACAGGGTCACAGATACGCAGTATTTT. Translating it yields CASYDRVTDTQYF.